This T cell receptor beta chain was captured by sequencing in a study of persistence of HIV-infected CD4 T cells. Whole-study findings and limits: Degenerate expanded CDR3beta sequences were enriched among CMV- and Gag-responding cells. TCRbeta richness was lower in CMV- and Gag-responding cells than in anti-CD3/anti-CD28-responding cells.

Stimulation used about 10 ug/mL lysate from CMV-infected fibroblasts. Memory cells lacking CD40L and CD69 with high CD45RO were sorted. For around 17 hours, CD8-depleted PBMCs received anti-CD28/CD49d costimulation, a CD40-blocking antibody and enfuvirtide. Trimming at V came to 5 bases and at J to 1 base, leaving 14 bases not matched to a gene. This CDR3 spans 18 amino acids. Germline V gene data show CDR1 as SGHTA and CDR2 as FQGNSA. The immunoSEQ assay was version 4, run in survey mode. Method: immunoSEQ multiplex PCR; TCRdb's copy keeps in-frame clones and lacks some. The data show fewer than 35,000 clones, roughly four fifths seen once. Regarding this clone: No antigen is known for it.

The material was CD4+ T cells sorted from PBMCs after approximately 19-hour stimulation, obtained from a patient who received antiretroviral therapy. The sequence came from an adult man with HIV who was CMV-seropositive. J is TRBJ2-1 and V is TRBV7-2; 7 bases map to TRBD1. CDR3 DNA sequence: TGTGCCAGCAGCCGGGACAGCCCGTTTCATGGGTCCTACAATGAGCAGTTCTTC. Its translation is CASSRDSPFHGSYNEQFF.